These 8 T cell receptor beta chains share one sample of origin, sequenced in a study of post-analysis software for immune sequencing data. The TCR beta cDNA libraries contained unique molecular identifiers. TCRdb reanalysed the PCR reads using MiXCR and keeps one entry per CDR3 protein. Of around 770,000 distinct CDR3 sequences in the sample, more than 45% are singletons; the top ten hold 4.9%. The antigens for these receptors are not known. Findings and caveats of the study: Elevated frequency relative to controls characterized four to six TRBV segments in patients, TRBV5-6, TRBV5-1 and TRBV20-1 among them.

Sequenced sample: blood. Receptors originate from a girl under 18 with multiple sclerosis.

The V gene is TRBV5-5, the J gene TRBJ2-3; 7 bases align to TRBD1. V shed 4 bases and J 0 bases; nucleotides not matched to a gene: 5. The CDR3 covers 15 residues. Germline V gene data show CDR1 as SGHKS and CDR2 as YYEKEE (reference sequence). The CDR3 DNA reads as TGTGCCAGCAGCCAAAGACAGGGTAGCACAGATACGCAGTATTTT. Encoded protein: CASSQRQGSTDTQYF.

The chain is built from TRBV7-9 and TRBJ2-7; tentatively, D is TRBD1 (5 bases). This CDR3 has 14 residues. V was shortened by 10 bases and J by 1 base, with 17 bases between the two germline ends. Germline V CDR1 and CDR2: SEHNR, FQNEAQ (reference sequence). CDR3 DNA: TGTGCCACAGGGAAGGGGTCCGGGTCCTACGAGCAGTACTTC. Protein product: CATGKGSGSYEQYF.

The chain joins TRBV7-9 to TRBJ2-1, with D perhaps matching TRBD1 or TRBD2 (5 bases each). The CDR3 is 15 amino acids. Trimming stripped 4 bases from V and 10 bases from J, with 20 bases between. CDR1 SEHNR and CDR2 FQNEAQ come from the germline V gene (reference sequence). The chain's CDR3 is CASSSGVPSWDEQFF. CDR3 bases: TGTGCCAGCAGCTCCGGGGTCCCCTCCTGGGACGAGCAGTTCTTC.

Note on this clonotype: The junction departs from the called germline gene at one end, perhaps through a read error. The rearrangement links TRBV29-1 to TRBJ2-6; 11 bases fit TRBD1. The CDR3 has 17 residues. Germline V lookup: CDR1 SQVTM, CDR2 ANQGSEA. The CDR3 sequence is CSVRTGGFMSRANVRTF. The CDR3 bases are TGCAGCGTCAGGACAGGGGGCTTTATGTCTAGGGCCAACGTCCGGACTTTC.

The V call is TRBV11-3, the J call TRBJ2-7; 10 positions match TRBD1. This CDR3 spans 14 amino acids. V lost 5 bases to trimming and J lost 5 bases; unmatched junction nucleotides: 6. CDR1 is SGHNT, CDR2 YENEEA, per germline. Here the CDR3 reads CASSRGQGFNEQYF. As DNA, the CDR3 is TGTGCCAGCAGCCGGGGACAGGGGTTCAACGAGCAGTACTTC.

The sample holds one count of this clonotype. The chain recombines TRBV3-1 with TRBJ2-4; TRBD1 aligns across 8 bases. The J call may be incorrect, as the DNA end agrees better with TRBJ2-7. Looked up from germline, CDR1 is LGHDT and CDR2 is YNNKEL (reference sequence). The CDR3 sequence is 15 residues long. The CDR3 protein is CASSQQGADDDEQYF. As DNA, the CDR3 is TGTGCCAGCAGCCAACAGGGGGCGGATGACGACGAGCAGTACTTC.

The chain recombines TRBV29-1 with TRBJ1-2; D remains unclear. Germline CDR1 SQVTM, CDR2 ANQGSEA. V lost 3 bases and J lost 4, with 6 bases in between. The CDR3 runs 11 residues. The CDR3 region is CSVEGIYGYTF. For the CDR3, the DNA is TGCAGCGTTGAGGGTATCTATGGCTACACCTTC. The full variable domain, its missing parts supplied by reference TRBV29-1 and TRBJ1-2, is SAVISQKPSRDICQRGTSLTIQCQVDSQVTMMFWYRQQPGQSLTLIATANQGSEATYESGFVIDKFPISRPNLTFSTLTVSNMSPEDSSIYLCSVEGIYGYTFGSGTRLTVV.

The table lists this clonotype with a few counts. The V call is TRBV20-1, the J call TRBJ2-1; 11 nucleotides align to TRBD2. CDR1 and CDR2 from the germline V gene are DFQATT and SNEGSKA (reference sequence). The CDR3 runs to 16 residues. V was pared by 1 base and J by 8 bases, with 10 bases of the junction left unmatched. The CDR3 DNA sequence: TGCAGTGCTAGAGGCCCGACTAGCGGGATTGCAGATGAGCAGTTCTTC. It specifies CSARGPTSGIADEQFF.